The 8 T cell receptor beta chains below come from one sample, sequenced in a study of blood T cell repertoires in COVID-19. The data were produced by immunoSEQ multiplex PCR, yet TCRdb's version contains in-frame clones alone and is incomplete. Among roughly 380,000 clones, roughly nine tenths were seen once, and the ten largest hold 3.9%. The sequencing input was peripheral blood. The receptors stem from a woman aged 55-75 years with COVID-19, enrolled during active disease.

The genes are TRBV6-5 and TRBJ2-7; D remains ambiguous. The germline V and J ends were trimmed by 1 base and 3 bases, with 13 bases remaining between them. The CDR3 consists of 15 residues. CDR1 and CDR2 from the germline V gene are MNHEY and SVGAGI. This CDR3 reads CASSYLYGSYYEQYF. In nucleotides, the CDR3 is TGTGCCAGCAGTTACTTGTACGGGTCCTACTACGAGCAGTACTTC.

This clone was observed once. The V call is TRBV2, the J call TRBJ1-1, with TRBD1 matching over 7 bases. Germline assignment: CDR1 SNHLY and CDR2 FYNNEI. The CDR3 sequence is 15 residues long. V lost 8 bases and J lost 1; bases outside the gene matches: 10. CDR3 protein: CASFISGQRNTEAFF. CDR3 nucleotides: TGTGCCAGCTTCATTTCGGGACAGAGGAACACTGAAGCTTTCTTT. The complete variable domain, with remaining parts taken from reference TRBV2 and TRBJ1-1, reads EPEVTQTPSHQVTQMGQEVILRCVPISNHLYFYWYRQILGQKVEFLVSFYNNEISEKSEIFDDQFSVERPDGSNFTLKIRSTKLEDSAMYFCASFISGQRNTEAFFGQGTRLTVV.

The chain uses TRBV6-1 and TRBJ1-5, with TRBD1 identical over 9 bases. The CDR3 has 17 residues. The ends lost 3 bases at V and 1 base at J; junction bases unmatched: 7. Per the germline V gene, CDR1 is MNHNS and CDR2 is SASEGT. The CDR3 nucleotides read TGTGCCAGCAGTGACCCCAACAGGGGGCGAAGCAATCAGCCCCAGCATTTT. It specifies CASSDPNRGRSNQPQHF.

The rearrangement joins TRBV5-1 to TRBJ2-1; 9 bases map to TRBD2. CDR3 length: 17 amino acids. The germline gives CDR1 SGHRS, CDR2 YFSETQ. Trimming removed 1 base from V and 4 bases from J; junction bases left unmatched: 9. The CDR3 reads CASSLRRAGGRYNEQFF. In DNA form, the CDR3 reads TGCGCCAGCAGCTTGCGAAGAGCGGGGGGACGTTACAATGAGCAGTTCTTC.

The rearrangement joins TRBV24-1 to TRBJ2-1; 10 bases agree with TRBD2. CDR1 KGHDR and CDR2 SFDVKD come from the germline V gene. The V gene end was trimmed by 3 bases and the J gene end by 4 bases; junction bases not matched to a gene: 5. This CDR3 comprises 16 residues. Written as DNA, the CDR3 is TGTGCCACCAGTGATCCTAGCGGGGGACGTTACAATGAGCAGTTCTTC. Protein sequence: CATSDPSGGRYNEQFF.

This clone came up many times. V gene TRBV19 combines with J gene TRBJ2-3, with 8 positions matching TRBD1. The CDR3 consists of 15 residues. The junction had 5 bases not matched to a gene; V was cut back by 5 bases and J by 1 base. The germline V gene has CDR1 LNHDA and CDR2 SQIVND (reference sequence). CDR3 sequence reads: CASSLTGVGTDTQYF. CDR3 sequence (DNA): TGTGCCAGTAGTCTGACAGGGGTGGGCACAGATACGCAGTATTTT.

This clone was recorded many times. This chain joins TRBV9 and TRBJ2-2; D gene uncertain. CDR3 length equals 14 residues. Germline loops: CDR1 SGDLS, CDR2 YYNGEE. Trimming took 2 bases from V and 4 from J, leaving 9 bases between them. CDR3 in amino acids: CASSVQVGTGELFF. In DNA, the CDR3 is TGTGCCAGCAGCGTGCAGGTCGGCACCGGGGAGCTGTTTTTT.

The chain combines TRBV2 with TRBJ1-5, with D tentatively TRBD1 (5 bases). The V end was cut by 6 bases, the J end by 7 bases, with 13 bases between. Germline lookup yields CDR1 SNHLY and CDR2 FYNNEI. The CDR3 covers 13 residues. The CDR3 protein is CASRAQGDQPQHF. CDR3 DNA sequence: TGTGCCAGCAGGGCCCAGGGTGACCAGCCCCAGCATTTT. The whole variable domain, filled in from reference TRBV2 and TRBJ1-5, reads EPEVTQTPSHQVTQMGQEVILRCVPISNHLYFYWYRQILGQKVEFLVSFYNNEISEKSEIFDDQFSVERPDGSNFTLKIRSTKLEDSAMYFCASRAQGDQPQHFGDGTRLSIL.